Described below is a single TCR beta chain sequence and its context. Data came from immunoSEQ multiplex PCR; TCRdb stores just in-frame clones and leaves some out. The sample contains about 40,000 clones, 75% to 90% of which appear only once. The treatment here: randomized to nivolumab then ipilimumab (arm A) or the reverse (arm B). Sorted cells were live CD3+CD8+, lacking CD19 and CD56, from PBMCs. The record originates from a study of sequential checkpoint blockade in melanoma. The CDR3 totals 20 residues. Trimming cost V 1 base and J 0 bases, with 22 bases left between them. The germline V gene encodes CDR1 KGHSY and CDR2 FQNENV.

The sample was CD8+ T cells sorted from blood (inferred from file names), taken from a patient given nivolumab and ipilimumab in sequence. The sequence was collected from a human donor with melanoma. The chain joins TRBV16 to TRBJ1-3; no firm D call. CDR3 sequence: CASSQFSPRIQINSGNTIYF. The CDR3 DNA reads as TGTGCCAGCAGCCAATTCAGCCCACGAATACAGATCAACTCTGGAAACACCATATATTTT.